A selection of T cell receptor beta chains follows, all from one sample in a study of PD-L1 blockade in urothelial cancer. This table comes from immunoSEQ multiplex PCR, and its TCRdb copy is limited to in-frame clones, with some not included. Of roughly 50,000 clones in the sample, around 79% are singletons; the top ten hold less than 5%. The specimen was PBMCs, collected around atezolizumab (anti-PD-L1) treatment. The source is a man aged 65-85 years with urothelial cancer. The CDR3 runs from the conserved cysteine through the conserved F or W.

J	V	CDR3
TRBJ2-7	TRBV6-5	CASSPPGTGSHEQYF
TRBJ2-7	TRBV28	CASSFAQGSYEQYF
TRBJ2-1	TRBV2	CASSERRDLNNEQFF
TRBJ2-1	TRBV7-3	CASSPRDRPSYNEQFF
TRBJ2-2	TRBV28	CATQFEGVTGELFF
TRBJ1-1	TRBV6-6	CASSTQVTEAFF
TRBJ2-2	TRBV11-1	CASSLGLAVGELFF
TRBJ1-6	TRBV5-5	CASSLSGTGPPFNSPLHF
TRBJ2-1	TRBV7-2	CASSFRRGGEQFF
TRBJ2-1	TRBV4-2	CASSQDREVYNEQFF
TRBJ1-4	TRBV4-2	CASSQEQDRKSEKLFF
TRBJ2-5	TRBV6-5	CASSQGTGAGETQYF
TRBJ1-6	TRBV18	CASSPRPQQYNSPLHF
TRBJ2-1	TRBV7-6	CASSLGTSHSYNEQFF
TRBJ1-2	TRBV12-5	CASGLTTGGAFGYTF
TRBJ1-4	TRBV5-1	CASSLGGRTGKEKLFF
TRBJ2-5	TRBV5-1	CASSPGHPETQYF
TRBJ2-2	TRBV6-4	CASSVQTNTGELFF
TRBJ2-2	TRBV5-1	CASSLAPSAGGRAGELFF
TRBJ2-7	TRBV6-8	CASSRASGGACYEQYF
TRBJ1-1	TRBV18	CASSPRSFAGNTEAFF
TRBJ1-4	TRBV4-2	CASSQEAFGGEKLFF
TRBJ2-3	TRBV4-3	CASSQASGALTDTQYF
TRBJ2-2	TRBV5-1	CASSLWGPGELFF
TRBJ1-1	TRBV4-1	CASSQRGTEAFF
TRBJ2-7	TRBV10-3	CAPRDNSYEQYF
TRBJ1-4	TRBV9	CASSVDASASAKLFF
TRBJ2-6	TRBV2	CASSAYSGANVLTF